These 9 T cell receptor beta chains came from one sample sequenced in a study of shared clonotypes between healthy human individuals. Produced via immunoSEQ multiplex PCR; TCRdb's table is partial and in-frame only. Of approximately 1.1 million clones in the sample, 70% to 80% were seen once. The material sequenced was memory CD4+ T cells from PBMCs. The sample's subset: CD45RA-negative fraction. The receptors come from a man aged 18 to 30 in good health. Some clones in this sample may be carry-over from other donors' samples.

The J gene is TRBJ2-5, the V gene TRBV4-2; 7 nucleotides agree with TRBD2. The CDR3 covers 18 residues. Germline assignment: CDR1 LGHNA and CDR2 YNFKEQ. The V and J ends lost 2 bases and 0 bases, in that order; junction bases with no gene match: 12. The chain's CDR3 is CASSQRPIGAGYQETQYF. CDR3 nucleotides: TGTGCCAGCAGCCAACGCCCCATTGGAGCGGGATACCAAGAGACCCAGTACTTC.

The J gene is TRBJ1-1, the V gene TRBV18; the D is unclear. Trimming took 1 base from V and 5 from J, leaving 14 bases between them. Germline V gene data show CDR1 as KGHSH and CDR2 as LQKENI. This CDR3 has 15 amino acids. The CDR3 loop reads CASSPRNGPSTEAFF. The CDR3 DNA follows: TGTGCCAGCTCACCACGAAACGGCCCCTCTACTGAAGCTTTCTTT.

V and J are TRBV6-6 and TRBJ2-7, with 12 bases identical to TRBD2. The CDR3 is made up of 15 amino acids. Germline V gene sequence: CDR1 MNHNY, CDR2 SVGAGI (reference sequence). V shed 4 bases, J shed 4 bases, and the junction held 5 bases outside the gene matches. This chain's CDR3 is CASSSPTSGSYEQYF. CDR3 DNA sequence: TGTGCCAGCAGTTCCCCGACTAGCGGGAGTTACGAGCAGTACTTC.

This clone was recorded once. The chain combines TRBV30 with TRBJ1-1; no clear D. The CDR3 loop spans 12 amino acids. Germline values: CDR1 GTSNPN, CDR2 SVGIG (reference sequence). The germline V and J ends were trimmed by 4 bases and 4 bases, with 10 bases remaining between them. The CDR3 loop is CAWTRRGTEAFF. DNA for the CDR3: TGTGCCTGGACCCGCCGGGGCACTGAAGCTTTCTTT.

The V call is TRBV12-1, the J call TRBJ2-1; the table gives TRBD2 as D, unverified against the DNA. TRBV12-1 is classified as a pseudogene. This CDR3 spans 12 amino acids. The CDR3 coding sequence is TGTGCCAGCAGTATCCCGAGGAATGAGCAGTTCTTC. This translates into CASSIPRNEQFF.

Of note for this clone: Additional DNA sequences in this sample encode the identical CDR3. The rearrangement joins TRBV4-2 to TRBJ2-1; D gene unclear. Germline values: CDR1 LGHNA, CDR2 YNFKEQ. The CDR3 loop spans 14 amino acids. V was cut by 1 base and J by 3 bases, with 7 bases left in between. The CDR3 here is CASSQADSYNEQFF. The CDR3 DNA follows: TGTGCCAGCAGCCAAGCGGATAGCTACAATGAGCAGTTCTTC.

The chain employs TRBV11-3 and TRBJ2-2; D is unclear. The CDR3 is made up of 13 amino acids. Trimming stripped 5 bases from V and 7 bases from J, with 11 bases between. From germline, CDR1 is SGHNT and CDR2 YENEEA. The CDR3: CASSTHVSGELFF. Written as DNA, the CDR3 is TGTGCCAGCAGCACGCATGTAAGCGGGGAGCTGTTTTTT.

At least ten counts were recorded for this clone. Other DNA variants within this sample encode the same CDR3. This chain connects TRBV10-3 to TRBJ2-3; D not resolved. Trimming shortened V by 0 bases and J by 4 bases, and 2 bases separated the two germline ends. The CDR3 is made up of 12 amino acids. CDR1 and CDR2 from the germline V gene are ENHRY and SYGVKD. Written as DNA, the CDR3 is TGTGCCATCAGTGAGTCGTCAGATACGCAGTATTTT. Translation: CAISESSDTQYF.

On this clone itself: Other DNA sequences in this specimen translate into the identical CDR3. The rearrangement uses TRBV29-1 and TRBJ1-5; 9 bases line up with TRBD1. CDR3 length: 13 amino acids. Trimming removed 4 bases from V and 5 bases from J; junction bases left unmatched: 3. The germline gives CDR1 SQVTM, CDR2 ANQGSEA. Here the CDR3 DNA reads TGCAGCGTTGGGGGACAGGGAGATCAGCCCCAGCATTTT. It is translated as CSVGGQGDQPQHF.